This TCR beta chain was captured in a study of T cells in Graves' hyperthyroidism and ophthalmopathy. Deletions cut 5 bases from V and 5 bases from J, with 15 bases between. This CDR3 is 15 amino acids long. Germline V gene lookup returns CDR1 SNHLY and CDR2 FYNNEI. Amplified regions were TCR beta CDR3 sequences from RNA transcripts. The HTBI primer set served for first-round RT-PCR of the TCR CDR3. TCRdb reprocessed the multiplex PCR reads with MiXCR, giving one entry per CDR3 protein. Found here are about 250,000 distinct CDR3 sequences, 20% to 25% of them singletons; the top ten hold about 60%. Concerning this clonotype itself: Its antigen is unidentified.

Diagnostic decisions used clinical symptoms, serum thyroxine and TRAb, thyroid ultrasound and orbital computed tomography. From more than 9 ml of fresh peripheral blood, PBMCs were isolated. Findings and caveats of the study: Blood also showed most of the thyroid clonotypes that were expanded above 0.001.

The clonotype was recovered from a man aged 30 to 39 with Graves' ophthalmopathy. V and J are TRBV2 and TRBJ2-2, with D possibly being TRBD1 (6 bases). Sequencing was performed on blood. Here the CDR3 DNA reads TGTGCCAGCAGTTTGAACAGGGATATTACCGGGGAGCTGTTTTTT. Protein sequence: CASSLNRDITGELFF.